The TCR beta chain described here comes from a study of blood T cell repertoires in COVID-19. Germline V lookup: CDR1 MDHEN, CDR2 SYDVKM. V was pared by 7 bases and J by 2 bases, with 2 bases of the junction left unmatched. The CDR3 runs to 13 residues. The data were produced by immunoSEQ multiplex PCR, yet TCRdb's version contains in-frame clones alone and is incomplete. The table has around 16,000 clones, 85% to 90% seen once; the top ten hold about half. This chain joins TRBV28 and TRBJ1-5; 7 nucleotides line up with TRBD1. Material: peripheral blood. This clonotype was sampled from a man in his 60s with acute or convalescent COVID-19. CDR3 DNA sequence: TGTGCCAGCAACCAGGGGGGCAATCAGCCCCAGCATTTT. Amino acids: CASNQGGNQPQHF. Supplemented by reference TRBV28 and TRBJ1-5, the full variable domain reads DVKVTQSSRYLVKRTGEKVFLECVQDMDHENMFWYRQDPGLGLRLIYFSYDVKMKEKGDIPEGYSVSREKKERFSLILESASTNQTSMYLCASNQGGNQPQHFGDGTRLSIL.